These 25 T cell receptor beta chains share one sample of origin, sequenced in a study of early T cells in non-severe SARS-CoV-2 infection. TCRdb called the 5' RACE reads again in MiXCR, with one record for every CDR3 protein. The sample holds approximately 80,000 distinct CDR3 sequences; 12% are singletons and the top ten take about 3%. The sequenced sample was whole blood. These receptor sequences come from an adult who was a healthcare worker with PCR-confirmed SARS-CoV-2 infection or an uninfected control (not recorded which).

There are a few counts of this clonotype. The genes are TRBV20-1 and TRBJ1-2; D is unresolved. This CDR3 has 18 amino acids. The ends were cut back, 0 bases at V and 6 bases at J, with 26 bases in the middle. Germline V gives CDR1 DFQATT, CDR2 SNEGSKA (reference sequence). The CDR3 sequence is CSARDLARLSVLGHGYTF. The CDR3 DNA reads as TGCAGTGCTAGAGATCTCGCAAGGCTAAGTGTACTGGGCCATGGCTACACCTTC.

This clonotype was counted a few times. The J gene is TRBJ1-1, the V gene TRBV5-1, with a weak D call TRBD1 (6 bases). The CDR3 is 16 amino acids. The germline CDR1 and CDR2 sequences are SGHRS and YFSETQ. Deletions cut 5 bases from V and 1 base from J, with 18 bases between. CDR3: CASRRRTGTQNTEAFF. The CDR3 DNA reads as TGCGCCAGCAGGCGTCGTACAGGGACCCAGAACACTGAAGCTTTCTTT.

The J gene is TRBJ1-1, the V gene TRBV5-6; D might be TRBD1 (5 bases). Germline values: CDR1 SGHDT, CDR2 YYEEEE. Deletions cut 2 bases from V and 4 bases from J, with 9 bases between. This CDR3 region has 13 residues. CDR3 amino acids: CASSFSGRTEAFF. In DNA, the CDR3 is TGTGCCAGCAGCTTTTCAGGGCGCACTGAAGCTTTCTTT.

This clonotype was seen repeatedly, ten times or more. V and J are TRBV7-6 and TRBJ2-1; D is undetermined. Trimming removed 1 base from V and 10 bases from J, with 11 bases in between. Germline lookup yields CDR1 SGHVS and CDR2 FNYEAQ. There are 13 residues in the CDR3. CDR3 nucleotides: TGTGCCAGCAGCTTAGGTAGTGCGCACGAGCAGTTCTTC. This encodes CASSLGSAHEQFF.

The genes are TRBV7-9 and TRBJ2-7; possibly TRBD2 for D (6 bases). CDR3 size: 12 residues. CDR1 and CDR2 (germline): SEHNR, FQNEAQ (reference sequence). V lost 5 bases and J lost 4, with 9 bases in between. Here the CDR3 reads CASSNGGYEQYF. The CDR3 DNA reads TGTGCCAGCAGCAACGGGGGATACGAGCAGTACTTC.

This clonotype came up a few times. The chain is built from TRBV2 and TRBJ2-7; maybe TRBD2 (6 bases). V lost 8 bases and J 1 base, leaving 15 bases between the germline ends. The CDR3 extends over 14 amino acids. Germline values: CDR1 SNHLY, CDR2 FYNNEI. The CDR3 coding sequence is TGTGCCAGCGGGGACTCTCTTTTATCCTACGAGCAGTACTTC. It encodes CASGDSLLSYEQYF.

This clonotype was observed a handful of times. The J gene is TRBJ2-5, the V gene TRBV4-1; TRBD1 agrees at 7 bases. V trimming: 0 bases; J trimming: 5 bases; junction bases outside the gene matches: 9. The CDR3 extends over 16 amino acids. CDR1 is MGHRA, CDR2 YSYEKL, per germline. DNA for the CDR3: TGCGCCAGCAGCCAAGAAGGGGGCAGGTGGTCGGAGACCCAGTACTTC. Protein: CASSQEGGRWSETQYF.

The genes are TRBV29-1 and TRBJ1-5; D gene uncertain. CDR3 length: 10 residues. Germline V gene data show CDR1 as SQVTM and CDR2 as ANQGSEA. Trimming shortened V by 8 bases and J by 7 bases, and 9 bases separated the two germline ends. This CDR3 reads CSLRGQPQHF. The CDR3 DNA is TGCAGCCTCCGTGGCCAGCCCCAGCATTTT.

The sample holds many counts of this clonotype. The chain couples TRBV28 to TRBJ2-4; either TRBD1 or TRBD2 may fit D (6 bases each). Deletions cut 5 bases from V and 6 bases from J, with 17 bases between. The germline V gene has CDR1 MDHEN and CDR2 SYDVKM. The CDR3 runs to 15 residues. Here the CDR3 DNA reads TGTGCCAGCAGTAGTGGTGGGGGGCTCTTAAACATTCAGTACTTC. It is translated as CASSSGGGLLNIQYF.

This clonotype was counted between two and nine times. The chain employs TRBV20-1 and TRBJ2-3; 8 bases match TRBD2. The CDR3 loop spans 14 amino acids. Germline lookup yields CDR1 DFQATT and CDR2 SNEGSKA (reference sequence). J gave up 6 bases and V 2 bases, and 7 bases lay outside the gene matches. In DNA, the CDR3 is TGCAGTGCTAGAATAGCGGGAAATCGTGATACGCAGTATTTT. Encoded protein: CSARIAGNRDTQYF.

Many counts were recorded for this clonotype. The chain is built from TRBV5-1 and TRBJ2-2; possibly TRBD2 for D (8 bases). Germline V gene lookup returns CDR1 SGHRS and CDR2 YFSETQ. Trimming stripped 1 base from V and 5 bases from J, with 24 bases between. The CDR3 covers 19 residues. CDR3 sequence: CASSLTGAPLSGGTGELFF. In DNA, the CDR3 is TGCGCCAGCAGCTTGACAGGGGCCCCGTTGAGCGGGGGAACCGGGGAGCTGTTTTTT.

V gene TRBV6-4 combines with J gene TRBJ2-1; D unresolved. This CDR3 has 13 amino acids. Between the trimmed V and J ends, which lost 0 bases and 3 bases, there was a span of 3 bases. Germline CDR1 MRHNA, CDR2 SNTAGT. In DNA form, the CDR3 reads TGTGCCAGCAGTGACTCGGACTACAATGAGCAGTTCTTC. Its protein is CASSDSDYNEQFF.

In its sample, this clonotype was seen many times. V and J are TRBV7-2 and TRBJ2-7; D possibly corresponds to TRBD1 (6 bases). The ends were cut back, 8 bases at V and 5 bases at J, with 25 bases in the middle. The V gene's germline CDR1 is SGHTA and CDR2 FQGNSA. This CDR3 is built from 16 residues. CDR3 residues: CASRTQGGQGENEQYF. Written as DNA, the CDR3 is TGTGCCAGCCGCACCCAAGGGGGACAAGGGGAAAACGAGCAGTACTTC.

The chain links TRBV7-2 to TRBJ2-3; 10 bases are shared with TRBD1. The CDR3 totals 16 residues. The germline V gene has CDR1 SGHTA and CDR2 FQGNSA. Unmatched junction bases numbered 6, after V lost 5 bases and J lost 1 base. The CDR3 sequence is CASSHGTGAGTDTQYF. The CDR3 DNA sequence: TGTGCCAGCAGCCACGGGACAGGGGCGGGCACAGATACGCAGTATTTT.

Ten or more counts support this clonotype. The rearrangement joins TRBV20-1 to TRBJ2-2; D call uncertain. Trimming cost V 1 base and J 0 bases, with 6 bases left between them. Germline loops: CDR1 DFQATT, CDR2 SNEGSKA (reference sequence). The CDR3 runs to 14 residues. The CDR3 loop is CSARVAANTGELFF. The CDR3 region has the DNA TGCAGTGCTAGAGTGGCGGCGAACACCGGGGAGCTGTTTTTT.

As to this clonotype: A much more abundant neighbour one base away suggests this may be a read error. The CDR3 bases are TGCAGTGCTAGAGATATAGCGGGAGTCACCGGGGAGCTGTTTTTT. The encoded protein is CSARDIAGVTGELFF. The chain recombines TRBV20-1 with TRBJ2-2; 9 positions agree with TRBD2. Looked up from germline, CDR1 is DFQATT and CDR2 is SNEGSKA (reference sequence). This CDR3 spans 15 amino acids. Losses at the gene ends were 0 bases for V and 4 bases for J; bases not matched to a gene: 3.

This clonotype was detected only a few times. The chain has TRBV7-9 and TRBJ2-3, with D perhaps matching TRBD2 (6 bases). Germline CDR1 SEHNR, CDR2 FQNEAQ (reference sequence). The length of the CDR3 is 13 residues. V lost 6 bases and J 13 bases, leaving 20 bases between the germline ends. The CDR3 DNA follows: TGTGCCAGCAGACAATCCGGGACTGCCCCAGAGTATTTT. Amino acids: CASRQSGTAPEYF. The full variable domain, rest sourced from reference TRBV7-9 and TRBJ2-3, is DTGVSQNPRHKITKRGQNVTFRCDPISEHNRLYWYRQTLGQGPEFLTYFQNEAQLEKSRLLSDRFSAERPKGSFSTLEIQRTEQGDSAMYLCASRQSGTAPEYFGPGTRLTVL.

This clonotype qualifies as medium-sized (0.01 to 0.1%). J is TRBJ2-4 and V is TRBV29-1; 9 bases are shared with TRBD2. Germline CDR1 reads SQVTM; CDR2 reads ANQGSEA. Germline trimming cut 3 bases from V and 6 bases from J; bases unmatched to any gene: 6. This CDR3 is 14 amino acids long. CDR3 in amino acids: CSVDAGGGRNIQYF. Here the CDR3 DNA reads TGCAGCGTTGATGCGGGAGGGGGGAGAAACATTCAGTACTTC.

The chain employs TRBV28 and TRBJ2-5; D is possibly TRBD2 (6 bases). Germline CDR1 is MDHEN and CDR2 is SYDVKM. V lost 8 bases and J lost 3, with 19 bases in between. This CDR3 comprises 15 residues. The CDR3 region is CASRSLGGAEETQYF. The CDR3 bases are TGTGCCAGCCGTTCATTGGGGGGAGCGGAAGAGACCCAGTACTTC.

In this sample, this clonotype turned up many times. V usage is TRBV7-8 and J usage is TRBJ2-1; 12 bases match TRBD2. J was trimmed by 7 bases and V by 5 bases; bases with no gene match: 9. The CDR3 has 16 amino acids. CDR1 SGHVS and CDR2 FQNEAQ come from the germline V gene. CDR3 sequence: CASSPRTSGNSNEQFF. CDR3 nucleotide sequence: TGTGCCAGCAGCCCCCGGACTAGCGGGAATTCGAATGAGCAGTTCTTC.

Turning to this clonotype: A read error may produce the germline difference seen at one junction end. The rearrangement uses TRBV27 and TRBJ2-1, with D tentatively TRBD1 or TRBD2 (5 bases each). Germline V gene data show CDR1 as MNHEY and CDR2 as SMNVEV (reference sequence). The CDR3 loop spans 15 amino acids. CDR3 sequence (DNA): TGTGCCAGCAGTTCGAGGGGCCGTGGTTACAATGGGCAGTTCTTC. Translation gives CASSSRGRGYNGQFF.

This clonotype was counted many times. The chain couples TRBV21-1 to TRBJ2-7; TRBD1 is taken as the D call from the table, unchecked against the DNA. TRBV21-1 is a pseudogene. The CDR3 has 15 amino acids. CDR3 in amino acids: CASSDPLTTPGEQYF. For the CDR3, the DNA is TGTGCCAGCAGCGACCCGTTGACTACGCCGGGGGAGCAGTACTTC.

This sequence joins TRBV7-3 and TRBJ1-1, with 8 bases identical to TRBD1. The V segment lost 2 bases and the J segment 5 bases; nucleotides outside the gene matches: 7. Germline loops: CDR1 SGHTA, CDR2 FQGTGA. This CDR3 region has 15 residues. The CDR3 here is CASSLQGAVRTEAFF. As DNA, the CDR3 is TGTGCCAGCAGCTTACAGGGGGCAGTGAGGACTGAAGCTTTCTTT.

The chain has TRBV3-1 and TRBJ1-2; D gene unclear. Germline CDR1 is LGHDT and CDR2 is YNNKEL (reference sequence). Deletions cut 1 base from V and 6 bases from J, with 6 bases between. CDR3 length: 12 residues. The CDR3 DNA follows: TGTGCCAGCAGCCAAGGACCCGATGGCTACACCTTC. Protein sequence: CASSQGPDGYTF.

This clonotype has a handful of counts. The chain carries TRBV28 and TRBJ2-7; D possibly corresponds to TRBD1 (6 bases). The germline CDR1 and CDR2 sequences are MDHEN and SYDVKM. Trimming cost V 6 bases and J 3 bases, with 24 bases left between them. The CDR3 consists of 17 residues. In DNA, the CDR3 is TGTGCCAGCAGCCGCCTACCCCTAAGGGGACAAGACTACGAGCAGTACTTC. It is translated as CASSRLPLRGQDYEQYF.